This TCR beta chain is drawn from a study of cytomegalovirus exposure and HLA in healthy donors. Study results and limitations: According to the study, roughly 180 TCR beta chains were cytomegalovirus-associated. Reported performance of the classifier showed diagnosis of cytomegalovirus status with high specificity and sensitivity. Many donors shared some public TCRs, even though most TCR sequences were rare. Researchers reported from a later analysis that most CMV-associated TCR beta chains appeared HLA-restricted.

Primers included in the PCR were 60 Vbeta and 13 Jbeta primers. Measured with immunoSEQ multiplex PCR; TCRdb has only the in-frame clones, and not every one. Of about 120,000 clones in the sample, 60% to 85% were seen once. Note on this clone: Its target is unknown.

The V gene's germline CDR1 is LNHDA and CDR2 SQIVND (reference sequence). V dropped 6 bases and J dropped 6; count of bases not matched to a gene: 7. The CDR3 loop spans 15 amino acids. This TCR was sampled from a woman aged 35 to 49 in good health and CMV-seropositive. The genes are TRBV19 and TRBJ1-6; 8 bases align to TRBD1. The sequencing input was PBMCs. Here the CDR3 reads CASRSPGTGNSPLHF. The CDR3 nucleotides are TGTGCCAGTAGGTCCCCCGGGACAGGTAATTCACCCCTCCACTTT.